The 22 T cell receptor beta chains presented below share a single source sample, sequenced in a study of T-cell memory formation after mild COVID-19. TCRdb itself ran the 5' RACE reads through MiXCR, one entry per CDR3 protein. The sample has about 470,000 distinct CDR3 sequences, 18% seen once. Sequenced: PBMCs or a T cell subset sorted from them (not recorded which). The receptors originated from an adult woman who had mild COVID-19 (a few samples of this study predate the infection). Cell type and time point are not known.

This chain uses TRBV3-1 with TRBJ2-1; D not resolved. Germline V lookup: CDR1 LGHDT, CDR2 YNNKEL (reference sequence). The ends were cut back, 1 base at V and 9 bases at J, with 4 bases in the middle. The CDR3 contains 11 residues. CDR3 bases: TGTGCCAGCAGCCAAGTTTTTGAGCAGTTCTTC. This codes for CASSQVFEQFF.

This clonotype was detected a few times. This chain links TRBV18 with TRBJ2-1, with TRBD2 identical over 7 bases. This CDR3 has 18 amino acids. CDR1 KGHSH and CDR2 LQKENI come from the germline V gene. Trimming at V came to 3 bases and at J to 3 bases, leaving 14 bases not matched to a gene. The CDR3 is CASSPTAGVSLNYNEQFF. The CDR3, as DNA: TGTGCCAGCTCACCCACTGCGGGAGTCTCCCTGAACTACAATGAGCAGTTCTTC.

The chain uses TRBV21-1 and TRBJ1-2; the D call in the table, TRBD1, was not verified against the DNA. TRBV21-1 counts as a pseudogene. The CDR3 has 16 amino acids. The CDR3 is CASSAPGPREDYGYTF. In DNA, the CDR3 is TGTGCCAGCAGCGCGCCGGGACCCAGGGAGGACTATGGCTACACCTTC.

CDR3 nucleotide sequence: TGTGCCAGCAGCTCCCCCCTGGGGGGCGAGACCCAGTACTTC. It specifies CASSSPLGGETQYF. The chain combines TRBV12-3 or TRBV12-4 with TRBJ2-5, with D tentatively TRBD1 or TRBD2 (6 bases each). Trimming cost V 6 bases and J 5 bases, with 16 bases left between them. The CDR3 extends over 14 amino acids.

This rearrangement joins TRBV4-1 to TRBJ1-5; D ambiguous. Trimming stripped 1 base from V and 2 bases from J, with 12 bases between. The CDR3 consists of 16 residues. Looked up from germline, CDR1 is MGHRA and CDR2 is YSYEKL. CDR3 coding DNA: TGCGCCAGCAGCCAAGTCGATCTTTGGGGCAATCAGCCCCAGCATTTT. Residues: CASSQVDLWGNQPQHF.

The chain links TRBV30 to TRBJ2-7, with unresolved D. CDR1 and CDR2 from the germline V gene are GTSNPN and SVGIG (reference sequence). The ends were cut back, 0 bases at V and 6 bases at J, with 12 bases in the middle. The CDR3 contains 13 residues. The CDR3 coding sequence is TGTGCCTGGAGTGTAGGGCCGTCGGGCGAGCAGTACTTC. This gives the protein CAWSVGPSGEQYF.

The chain recombines TRBV25-1 with TRBJ2-7, with D perhaps TRBD1 or TRBD2 (5 bases each). The germline V gene has CDR1 MGHDK and CDR2 SYGVNS. The length of the CDR3 is 16 residues. Between the trimmed V and J ends, which lost 8 bases and 2 bases, there was a span of 22 bases. The CDR3 here is CASLGVSPDRAYEQYF. The CDR3 coding sequence is TGTGCCAGCCTCGGGGTGTCCCCCGACAGAGCCTACGAGCAGTACTTC.

The rearrangement joins TRBV5-1 to TRBJ2-1, with 11 bases aligning to TRBD2. Germline V gene data show CDR1 as SGHRS and CDR2 as YFSETQ. This CDR3 has 16 amino acids. V was pared by 2 bases and J by 10 bases, with 11 bases of the junction left unmatched. CDR3 DNA sequence: TGCGCCAGCAGCTTACCACCACTAGCGGGAGCAGGGGAGCAGTTCTTC. This codes for CASSLPPLAGAGEQFF.

This clonotype was seen only a few times. The chain combines TRBV6-2 or TRBV6-3 with TRBJ2-7, with 8 positions matching TRBD2. Germline assignment: CDR1 MNHEY and CDR2 SVGEGT. The CDR3 loop spans 14 amino acids. V lost 5 bases and J lost 4; bases outside the gene matches: 7. CDR3 sequence reads: CASSALREAYEQYF. The CDR3 bases are TGTGCCAGCAGTGCGCTGCGGGAGGCGTACGAGCAGTACTTC.

This clonotype has only a few counts. V gene TRBV7-2 combines with J gene TRBJ1-1; 8 bases are a match to TRBD1. Germline CDR1 and CDR2: SGHTA and FQGNSA. There are 15 residues in the CDR3. V lost 4 bases and J lost 1; bases outside the gene matches: 5. This CDR3 reads CASSSWTGRNTEAFF. CDR3 sequence (DNA): TGTGCCAGCAGCTCGTGGACAGGGCGGAACACTGAAGCTTTCTTT.

The CDR3 protein is CASSFGQLIYEQYF. CDR3 DNA sequence: TGTGCCAGCAGCTTTGGGCAGCTAATCTACGAGCAGTACTTC. The gene calls are TRBV11-2 and TRBJ2-7; D uncertain. CDR3 length: 14 residues. Germline V gene lookup returns CDR1 SGHAT and CDR2 FQNNGV. Trimming stripped 3 bases from V and 3 bases from J, with 12 bases between.

This clonotype was counted only a few times. The chain links TRBV5-4 to TRBJ2-3; 10 bases align to TRBD2. V shed 2 bases, J shed 1 base, and the junction held 7 bases outside the gene matches. This CDR3 comprises 17 residues. The germline gives CDR1 SGHNT, CDR2 YYREEE (reference sequence). The CDR3 region is CASSFGIGTSGTDTQYF. In nucleotides, the CDR3 is TGTGCCAGCAGCTTTGGGATCGGGACTAGCGGCACAGATACGCAGTATTTT. Full variable domain (rest looked up from reference TRBV5-4 and TRBJ2-3): ETGVTQSPTHLIKTRGQQVTLRCSSQSGHNTVSWYQQALGQGPQFIFQYYREEENGRGNFPPRFSGLQFPNYSSELNVNALELDDSALYLCASSFGIGTSGTDTQYFGPGTRLTVL.

J is TRBJ2-5 and V is TRBV9; 10 bases line up with TRBD2. The germline V gene encodes CDR1 SGDLS and CDR2 YYNGEE. This CDR3 is 15 amino acids long. Losses at the gene ends were 4 bases for V and 4 bases for J; bases not matched to a gene: 7. DNA of the CDR3: TGTGCCAGCAGCAGCGGGAGGGCCTTCCTAGAGACCCAGTACTTC. Protein: CASSSGRAFLETQYF.

This clonotype appeared a few times. The chain employs TRBV27 and TRBJ2-3; TRBD2 matches at 7 bases. CDR3 length equals 15 residues. V was pared by 3 bases and J by 6 bases, with 9 bases of the junction left unmatched. Germline CDR1 MNHEY, CDR2 SMNVEV (reference sequence). The DNA for the CDR3 is TGTGCCAGCAGTTTTTTTGGGGGGGGAATGGATACGCAGTATTTT. It translates to CASSFFGGGMDTQYF.

This clonotype was recorded a few times. The chain is built from TRBV6-2 or TRBV6-3 and TRBJ1-5; possibly TRBD1 for D (5 bases). The CDR3 runs to 14 residues. The germline CDR1 and CDR2 sequences are MNHEY and SVGEGT. V shed 1 base and J shed 9 bases, with 13 bases lying between them. This CDR3 reads CASSYLQGNSPQHF. In nucleotides, the CDR3 is TGTGCCAGCAGTTACTTGCAGGGCAACTCGCCCCAGCATTTT.

CDR3 in DNA: TGTGCCAGCAGTCCCAATCCGGGACAGGGAGGCTATGGCTACACCTTC. Its translation is CASSPNPGQGGYGYTF. The chain combines TRBV12-3 or TRBV12-4 with TRBJ1-2; TRBD1 aligns across 9 bases. The junction had 11 bases not matched to a gene; V was cut back by 5 bases and J by 4 bases. This CDR3 spans 16 amino acids.

This clonotype was found a few times. A read error may explain this, as a much larger clone is one base away. V usage is TRBV2 and J usage is TRBJ1-5; tentative D call: TRBD1 (5 bases). Germline assignment: CDR1 SNHLY and CDR2 FYNNEI. This CDR3 is built from 17 residues. V lost 4 bases to trimming and J lost 2 bases, with 18 bases between them. The CDR3 DNA reads as TGTGCCAGCAGTGCACCCCCTGCGGGGGTACGCAATCAGCCCCAGCATTTT. Translating it yields CASSAPPAGVRNQPQHF.

This clonotype was found a few times. The chain is built from TRBV4-1 and TRBJ1-1; a possible D gene is TRBD1 (6 bases). V was trimmed by 4 bases and J by 7 bases, leaving 22 bases between them. The CDR3 length is 16 residues. Germline CDR1 and CDR2: MGHRA and YSYEKL. The CDR3 bases are TGCGCCAGCAGCCGACAGGAACAGGGTCTGGAGGGTGAAGCTTTCTTT. Amino acids: CASSRQEQGLEGEAFF.

There are a few counts of this clonotype. The chain joins TRBV5-1 to TRBJ2-3; D perhaps matches TRBD2 (5 bases). Germline V lookup: CDR1 SGHRS, CDR2 YFSETQ. Trimming removed 5 bases from V and 2 bases from J, with 12 bases in between. The CDR3 covers 14 residues. CDR3 in amino acids: CASSATTPTDTQYF. The CDR3 coding sequence is TGCGCCAGCAGTGCGACTACACCCACAGATACGCAGTATTTT.

This clonotype has just a few counts. This rearrangement joins TRBV7-9 to TRBJ2-1; D remains unclear. Germline CDR1 is SEHNR and CDR2 is FQNEAQ (reference sequence). The CDR3 loop spans 14 amino acids. V was shortened by 1 base and J by 7 bases, with 11 bases between the two germline ends. This CDR3 is CASSLDFPRNEQFF. CDR3 in DNA: TGTGCCAGCAGCTTAGATTTCCCCCGTAATGAGCAGTTCTTC.

This clonotype was seen only a few times. This chain connects TRBV5-1 to TRBJ2-5; D uncertain. Trimming pared 1 base from V and 5 bases from J, leaving 15 bases between. The CDR3 is 15 residues long. Germline V gene data show CDR1 as SGHRS and CDR2 as YFSETQ. CDR3 loop: CASSLPPNSRETQYF. In nucleotides, the CDR3 is TGCGCCAGCAGCTTGCCCCCAAACTCAAGGGAGACCCAGTACTTC.

The chain couples TRBV6-5 to TRBJ2-7; D gene uncertain. CDR3 size: 12 residues. Between the trimmed V and J ends, which lost 5 bases and 6 bases, there was a span of 11 bases. The V gene's germline CDR1 is MNHEY and CDR2 SVGAGI. The CDR3 sequence is CASSTPSSEQYF. The CDR3 region has the DNA TGTGCCAGCAGTACACCATCGTCCGAGCAGTACTTC.